This passage covers 24 T cell receptor beta chains from one sample sequenced in a study of tissue T cells after allogeneic stem cell transplantation. Assay used: immunoSEQ multiplex PCR; TCRdb lists only in-frame clones, some missing. The table includes around 6,500 clones, less than 55% detected once. Time point in this sample: mouse harvest day 7 after allogeneic transplant. The graft held 10^6 splenic CD5+ T cells and 10^7 T-cell-depleted bone marrow cells. Sequencing was performed on gut tissue. The receptors derive from a female BALB/c mouse given C57BL/6 T cells with graft-versus-host disease after an allogeneic hematopoietic cell transplant.

Comments on this clone: The listed genes are named as in mouse. Sequencing ends 1 residue short of the CDR3 end; the germline J gene provides the rest. This chain connects TRBV26 to TRBJ1-1, with TRBD1 identical over 10 bases. Trimming took 5 bases from V and 0 from J; bases not matched to a gene: 0. CDR3 length: 14 amino acids. The germline V gene encodes CDR1 KGHPV and CDR2 FQNQEV (reference sequence). The DNA read from the CDR3 is TGTGCCAGCAGTGGGACAGGGGCAAACACAGAAGTCTTC. Amino acid sequence: CASSGTGANTEVF. The entire CDR3 is CASSGTGANTEVFF. The whole variable domain, filled in from reference TRBV26 and TRBJ1-1, reads NSKVIQTPRYLVKGQGQKAKMRCIPEKGHPVVFWYQQNKNNEFKFLINFQNQEVLQQIDMTEKRFSAECPSNSPCSLEIQSSEAGDSALYLCASSGTGANTEVFFGKGTRLTVV.

Concerning this clone: Mouse names are used for the genes. The read ends 1 residue shy of where the CDR3 ends; the end is completed using the germline J gene. The gene calls are TRBV23 and TRBJ2-4; the table gives TRBD1 as D, unverified against the DNA. Germline V CDR1 and CDR2: KGHTA, FQNQQP. This CDR3 region has 13 residues. The sequenced part of the CDR3 DNA is TGCTCCAGCAAGACAGGGACCGAAAACACCTTGTAC. Translating it yields CSSKTGTENTLY. The whole CDR3 region reads CSSKTGTENTLYF.

Points on this clone: Gene names are the mouse ones. The read ends 1 residue early relative to the CDR3; the germline J gene fills the gap. V gene TRBV24 combines with J gene TRBJ1-2, with 7 bases fitting TRBD1. The CDR3 covers 16 residues. Germline assignment: CDR1 KGHTA and CDR2 FRNEEI. J lost 3 bases, V lost 1 base, and 8 bases had no gene match. CDR3 bases read: TGTGCCAGCAGTCTGTTAGGGAAGGGGGCAGACTCCGACTACACC. This encodes CASSLLGKGADSDYT. In full, the CDR3 is CASSLLGKGADSDYTF.

This clone was seen a few times. Each gene name is a mouse one. The DNA ends 1 residue before the CDR3 does, and the rest of the CDR3 is filled in from the germline J gene. This sequence joins TRBV26 and TRBJ1-1, with TRBD1 as a possible D gene (5 bases). From germline, CDR1 is KGHPV and CDR2 FQNQEV (reference sequence). Trimming removed 3 bases at V and 10 bases at J, with 9 bases between. This CDR3 has 11 amino acids. The CDR3 sequence: CASSLTGPVFF. The sequenced CDR3 bases are TGTGCCAGCAGTCTAACGGGGCCAGTCTTC.

By proportion, this clone is medium-sized. Gene labels here are mouse ones. Read sequence stops 1 residue before the CDR3 end, and the germline J gene provides the missing end. The chain couples TRBV2 to TRBJ2-1; D is possibly TRBD2 (5 bases). Germline V gene lookup returns CDR1 LGHNA and CDR2 YSYQKL. V gave up 0 bases and J gave up 13 bases, with 10 bases separating them. The CDR3 runs 12 residues. The CDR3 is CASSQDRWGQFF. CDR3 bases read: TGTGCCAGCAGCCAAGATAGGTGGGGACAGTTC.

Regarding this clone: Gene and germline names: mouse. This chain's CDR3 is CASSQGQGAPERLFF. CDR3 DNA, as far as it was read: TGTGCCAGCAGCCAGGGACAGGGGGCTCCCGAAAGATTATTT. V and J are TRBV2 and TRBJ1-4; 12 bases agree with TRBD1. The sequenced fragment ends 1 residue before the CDR3 boundary, so the rest is inferred from the germline J gene. Germline V gene sequence: CDR1 LGHNA, CDR2 YSYQKL. V was clipped by 3 bases and J by 7 bases; unmatched bases: 3. This CDR3 has 15 residues. Complete variable domain (other parts from reference TRBV2 and TRBJ1-4): DPKIIQKPKYLVAVTGSEKILICEQYLGHNAMYWYRQSAKKPLEFMFSYSYQKLMDNQTASSRFQPQSSKKNHLDLQITALKPDDSATYFCASSQGQGAPERLFFGHGTKLSVL.

In regard to this clone: Gene names and germline refer to mouse. The CDR3 is cut off 1 residue early in the read; its end comes from the germline J gene. The chain carries TRBV23 and TRBJ2-3. There are 13 residues in the CDR3. Germline values: CDR1 KGHTA, CDR2 FQNQQP. The covered CDR3 bases are TGCTCCAGCAGTCAGGGGAGAGCAGAAACGCTGTAT. Translation: CSSSQGRAETLY. The entire CDR3 is CSSSQGRAETLYF.

A word on this clone: Gene names follow the mouse nomenclature. The missing CDR3 end, 1 residue past where the read stops, is filled in from the germline J gene. J is TRBJ2-4 and V is TRBV3; 8 bases agree with TRBD2. With V trimmed by 5 bases and J by 0 bases, 1 base remained unmatched. Germline-derived CDR1 and CDR2 are SNHLY and FYNGKV (reference sequence). The CDR3 covers 14 residues. The CDR3 loop is CASSPGGSQNTLYF. CDR3 DNA (partial): TGTGCCAGCAGCCCTGGGGGGAGTCAAAACACCTTGTAC.

This clone has just a few counts. Genes here carry mouse names. With the read ending 1 residue before the CDR3 end, the germline J gene is used to fill in that end. This same CDR3 is encoded by further DNA sequences in the sample. The chain couples TRBV3 to TRBJ2-7; D unresolved. Trimming removed 5 bases at V and 0 bases at J, with 5 bases between. In germline, CDR1 is SNHLY, CDR2 FYNGKV (reference sequence). The CDR3 consists of 12 residues. CDR3 amino acids: CASSPSSYEQYF. The DNA read from the CDR3 is TGTGCCAGCAGCCCAAGCTCCTATGAACAGTAC. The full variable domain, in which reference TRBV3 and TRBJ2-7 provide the parts outside the CDR3, is GPKVLQIPSHQIIDMGQMVTLNCDPVSNHLYFYWYKQILGQQMEFLVNFYNGKVMEKSKLFKDQFSVERPDGSYFTLKIQPTALEDSAVYFCASSPSSYEQYFGPGTRLTVL.

Worth noting for this clone: Gene names are the mouse ones. The read comes to an end 1 residue before the CDR3 does, leaving the germline J gene to fill in the end. The chain uses TRBV23 and TRBJ1-1; TRBD1, as called in the table, went unchecked against the DNA. The CDR3 is 14 residues long. The germline gives CDR1 KGHTA, CDR2 FQNQQP. This CDR3 is CSSSQGTVDTEVFF. The covered CDR3 bases are TGCTCCAGCAGTCAGGGGACAGTCGACACAGAAGTCTTC.

There are a few counts of this clone. Genes and germline come from the mouse. The CDR3 goes on 1 residue after the read ends, and that part is filled in from the germline J gene. The chain employs TRBV19 and TRBJ1-2, with D tentatively TRBD1 (5 bases). The germline V gene encodes CDR1 FNHDT and CDR2 SITEND (reference sequence). V gave up 5 bases and J gave up 1 base, with 15 bases separating them. The CDR3 loop spans 15 amino acids. This CDR3 is CASSPGGVENSDYTF. CDR3 DNA, as far as it was read: TGTGCCAGCAGCCCCGGGGGGGTAGAAAACTCCGACTACACC.

This clone was observed a few times. Gene names follow the mouse nomenclature. The CDR3 end lies 1 residue beyond the end of the read and is filled in from the germline J gene. The same CDR3 can be traced to other DNA sequences in this sample. This rearrangement joins TRBV26 to TRBJ1-1, with unresolved D. The CDR3 has 13 amino acids. With 3 bases removed from V and 1 base from J, the gap between germline ends came to 6 bases. Per the germline V gene, CDR1 is KGHPV and CDR2 is FQNQEV (reference sequence). CDR3 DNA, as far as it was read: TGTGCCAGCAGTCTCTGGGGAAACACAGAAGTCTTC. The encoded protein is CASSLWGNTEVF. The full-length CDR3 reads as CASSLWGNTEVFF.

This clone was counted only a few times. The listed genes are named as in mouse. The observed sequence ends 1 residue before the CDR3 terminus, with the missing tail filled in from the germline J gene. This chain connects TRBV26 to TRBJ1-6, with a tentative D call TRBD1 (5 bases). TRBJ1-6 is flagged as an ORF with uncertain function. The CDR3 is made up of 14 amino acids. Germline assignment: CDR1 KGHPV and CDR2 FQNQEV (reference sequence). V was shortened by 6 bases and J by 3 bases, with 9 bases between the two germline ends. The covered CDR3 bases are TGTGCCAGCAGCCCGGGGGGCTATAATTCGCCCCTCTAC. Protein: CASSPGGYNSPLY. The entire CDR3 is CASSPGGYNSPLYF.

On this clone: Germline and genes: mouse. The read terminates 1 residue before the CDR3 end, so the remaining end is supplied by the germline J gene. The rearrangement joins TRBV26 to TRBJ1-3; D unclear. The V and J ends lost 0 bases and 0 bases respectively, with 6 bases between them. Germline values: CDR1 KGHPV, CDR2 FQNQEV (reference sequence). CDR3 length equals 15 residues. CDR3 protein: CASSLSAVSGNTLYF. The sequenced CDR3 bases are TGTGCCAGCAGTCTGTCGGCAGTTTCTGGAAATACGCTCTAT.

Only a few counts were recorded for this clone. Gene names and germline refer to mouse. The CDR3 DNA, read in part, is TGTGCCAGCAGCTCCGACAGGAACTCCGACTACACC. Residues: CASSSDRNSDYT. The entire CDR3 protein is CASSSDRNSDYTF. The J gene is TRBJ1-2, the V gene TRBV3, with D tentatively TRBD1 (6 bases). Read sequence stops 1 residue before the CDR3 end, and the germline J gene provides the missing end. The germline CDR1 and CDR2 sequences are SNHLY and FYNGKV (reference sequence). The ends were cut back, 4 bases at V and 2 bases at J, with 8 bases in the middle. CDR3 length equals 13 residues.

As for this clone: Gene names denote mouse genes. With the read ending 1 residue before the CDR3 end, the germline J gene is used to fill in that end. The rearrangement uses TRBV2 and TRBJ2-5; 7 nucleotides align to TRBD2. J gave up 1 base and V 2 bases, and 0 bases lay outside the gene matches. The CDR3 runs 14 residues. In germline, CDR1 is LGHNA, CDR2 YSYQKL. The sequenced part of the CDR3 DNA is TGTGCCAGCAGCCAACTGGGGGACCAAGACACCCAGTAC. Amino acid sequence: CASSQLGDQDTQY. The CDR3, in full, reads CASSQLGDQDTQYF.

This clone was seen a few times. Here the gene names and germline are mouse. The read stops 1 residue short of the end of the CDR3; the missing end is completed from the germline J gene. The V gene is TRBV29, the J gene TRBJ1-1; no clear D. This CDR3 contains 13 residues. V was pared by 3 bases and J by 5 bases, with 10 bases between. CDR1 is MSHET, CDR2 SYDVDS, per germline. Here the CDR3 reads CASSLTAATEVFF. Incomplete CDR3 DNA: TGTGCTAGCAGTTTGACGGCGGCTACAGAAGTCTTC. The entire variable domain, with the rest obtained from reference TRBV29 and TRBJ1-1, is as follows: DMKVTQMPRYLIKRMGENVLLECGQDMSHETMYWYRQDPGLGLQLIYISYDVDSNSEGDIPKGYRVSRKKREHFSLILDSAKTNQTSVYFCASSLTAATEVFFGKGTRLTVV.

As concerns this clone: Mouse gene names and germline throughout. The observed sequence ends 1 residue before the CDR3 terminus, with the missing tail filled in from the germline J gene. V usage is TRBV3 and J usage is TRBJ1-1; no definite D call. V dropped 3 bases and J dropped 0 bases, with 8 bases sitting between them. The germline V gene encodes CDR1 SNHLY and CDR2 FYNGKV (reference sequence). There are 14 residues in the CDR3. CDR3 bases read: TGTGCCAGCAGCTTCTTTAGTGCAAACACAGAAGTCTTC. It encodes CASSFFSANTEVF. The whole CDR3 sequence reads CASSFFSANTEVFF.

For this clone: Here the gene names and germline are mouse. The read stops 1 residue short of the end of the CDR3; the missing end is completed from the germline J gene. The chain is built from TRBV12-2 and TRBJ2-2; D gene uncertain. The length of the CDR3 is 15 residues. V lost 0 bases to trimming and J lost 1 base, with 8 bases between them. Germline CDR1 is SGHLS and CDR2 is HYDKME. The CDR3 DNA, read in part, is TGTGCCAGCTCTCTCGAAGGCAGAAACACCGGGCAGCTCTAC. Translating it yields CASSLEGRNTGQLY. In full, the CDR3 reads CASSLEGRNTGQLYF.

This clone was seen just once. Gene names are the mouse ones. The read stops 1 residue short of the end of the CDR3; the missing end is completed from the germline J gene. This rearrangement joins TRBV13-1 to TRBJ1-1, with 7 bases identical to TRBD1. V gave up 0 bases and J gave up 1 base; unmatched junction bases: 0. Per germline, CDR1 NSHNY and CDR2 SYGAGN. The CDR3 is 14 residues long. Incomplete CDR3 DNA: TGTGCCAGCAGTGATGACAGGGGGAACACAGAAGTCTTC. It yields the protein CASSDDRGNTEVF. The CDR3, in full, reads CASSDDRGNTEVFF.

Comment on this clone: The gene names here belong to mouse. The read finishes 1 residue shy of the CDR3 end, and the germline J gene is used to complete it. The chain combines TRBV29 with TRBJ1-5; D gene ambiguous. This CDR3 has 10 amino acids. Germline assignment: CDR1 MSHET and CDR2 SYDVDS. V gave up 8 bases and J gave up 9 bases, with 8 bases separating them. The DNA read from the CDR3 is TGTGCTAGCGGCCCCGGGGCTCCGCTT. As protein: CASGPGAPL. The CDR3 in its entirety is CASGPGAPLF. Full variable domain (missing parts from reference TRBV29 and TRBJ1-5): DMKVTQMPRYLIKRMGENVLLECGQDMSHETMYWYRQDPGLGLQLIYISYDVDSNSEGDIPKGYRVSRKKREHFSLILDSAKTNQTSVYFCASGPGAPLFGEGTRLSVL.

The table lists this clone with a few counts. The listed genes are named as in mouse. The read finishes 1 residue shy of the CDR3 end, and the germline J gene is used to complete it. This chain links TRBV23 with TRBJ2-7; the table's D gene call, TRBD1, was not cross checked with the DNA. The CDR3 runs 13 residues. Per the germline V gene, CDR1 is KGHTA and CDR2 is FQNQQP. The sequenced part of the CDR3 DNA is TGCTCCAGCAGTCAACACAGGGGCGATGAACAGTAC. Encoded protein: CSSSQHRGDEQY. The entire CDR3 protein reads CSSSQHRGDEQYF.

Of note for this clone: The gene symbols are mouse symbols. The read is 1 residue too short to cover the CDR3 end, so that end is filled in from the germline J gene. This chain connects TRBV29 to TRBJ1-5; tentative D call: TRBD1 (6 bases). CDR3 size: 14 residues. V was trimmed by 6 bases and J by 0 bases, leaving 9 bases between them. Germline CDR1 is MSHET and CDR2 is SYDVDS. The CDR3 region is CASSWDNNNQAPLF. Incomplete CDR3 DNA: TGTGCTAGCAGCTGGGACAATAACAACCAGGCTCCGCTT.

In regard to this clone: The gene symbols are mouse symbols. The read ends 1 residue before the CDR3 terminus; that terminus is restored from the germline J gene. The chain employs TRBV3 and TRBJ2-7; 8 positions agree with TRBD2. The CDR3 sequence is 13 residues long. CDR1 is SNHLY and CDR2 is FYNGKV in the germline V gene (reference sequence). After removal of 3 bases from V and 7 bases from J, the junction contained 5 bases not matched to a gene. CDR3 region: CASSFLGGGEQYF. The CDR3 DNA, read in part, is TGTGCCAGCAGCTTTCTGGGGGGAGGGGAACAGTAC.